The 20 T cell receptor beta chains below were found in one sample sequenced in a study of metastatic and nonmetastatic thyroid tumors. Until they underwent thyroid surgery, no patient had received any treatment. TCRdb re-processed the PCR reads through MiXCR. The table includes fewer than 25,000 clones, approximately 15% detected once. The sequenced material came from tumor tissue. Receptor source: a female donor with papillary thyroid cancer or a benign thyroid nodule (not recorded which). Some clones in this sample may be carry-over from other donors' samples.

This clone was detected ten times or more. The chain uses TRBV7-8 and TRBJ2-1; TRBD2 is a possible D gene (7 bases). V was clipped by 1 base and J by 13 bases, with 20 bases between them. Germline lookup yields CDR1 SGHVS and CDR2 FQNEAQ. This CDR3 is built from 15 residues. The CDR3 region is CASSLEGESGELQFF. The DNA of the CDR3 is TGTGCCAGCAGCTTAGAGGGGGAAAGCGGGGAACTACAGTTCTTC.

CDR3 in amino acids: CASSLAVGAVNYEQYF. The CDR3 nucleotides are TGCGCCAGCAGCTTGGCCGTGGGGGCGGTGAACTACGAGCAGTACTTC. The chain joins TRBV5-1 to TRBJ2-7, with D perhaps matching TRBD1 (6 bases). Deletions cut 0 bases from V and 3 bases from J, with 16 bases between. CDR3 length equals 16 residues. Germline CDR1 SGHRS, CDR2 YFSETQ.

This clone was seen many times. The chain has TRBV10-3 and TRBJ2-1; 7 bases match TRBD2. The CDR3 contains 14 residues. V was pared by 7 bases and J by 1 base, with 4 bases of the junction left unmatched. Per germline, CDR1 ENHRY and CDR2 SYGVKD. The CDR3 DNA follows: TGTGCCATCAAAGAGCGGGGATCCTACAATGAGCAGTTCTTC. Amino acid sequence: CAIKERGSYNEQFF.

This clone has a count of ten or more. The chain uses TRBV7-2 and TRBJ2-3; the match to TRBD2 covers 8 bases. Germline values: CDR1 SGHTA, CDR2 FQGNSA. Trimming cost V 1 base and J 4 bases; bases outside gene matches: 4. The CDR3 contains 15 residues. This CDR3 is CASSLVAGGPDTQYF. The CDR3 DNA reads TGTGCCAGCAGCTTAGTTGCGGGAGGCCCAGATACGCAGTATTTT.

This clone has a count of ten or more. The rearrangement joins TRBV5-1 to TRBJ1-3, with 9 bases aligning to TRBD1. V lost 1 base and J lost 0; bases outside the gene matches: 11. Per germline, CDR1 SGHRS and CDR2 YFSETQ. CDR3 length equals 19 residues. The CDR3 spells CASSLSVVTGGGSGNTIYF. CDR3 nucleotide sequence: TGCGCCAGCAGCTTGTCGGTTGTGACAGGGGGAGGCTCTGGAAACACCATATATTTT.

The V and J genes are TRBV4-1 and TRBJ2-2; D is unresolved. The germline V gene has CDR1 MGHRA and CDR2 YSYEKL. The V end lost 1 base, the J end lost 1 base, and 4 bases lay between the germline ends. This CDR3 is 14 amino acids long. Here the CDR3 DNA reads TGCGCCAGCAGCCAAGGGCTGAACACCGGGGAGCTGTTTTTT. This encodes CASSQGLNTGELFF.

This clone appeared once. The rearrangement links TRBV11-2 to TRBJ2-1; tentative D call: TRBD2 (6 bases). Per the germline V gene, CDR1 is SGHAT and CDR2 is FQNNGV. This CDR3 spans 15 amino acids. Trimming removed 5 bases from V and 7 bases from J, with 18 bases in between. The CDR3 region is CASSAGSSELNEQFF. In DNA, the CDR3 is TGTGCCAGCAGCGCAGGGTCTAGCGAATTGAATGAGCAGTTCTTC.

This clone was recorded at least ten times. The J gene is TRBJ2-2, the V gene TRBV5-8; tentatively, D is TRBD2 (6 bases). Trimming stripped 3 bases from V and 8 bases from J, with 14 bases between. This CDR3 has 14 amino acids. CDR1 and CDR2 from the germline V gene are SGHTS and YDEGEE. The CDR3 DNA reads as TGTGCCAGCAGCTCGGGAGTCCCGGGAGGGGAGCTGTTTTTT. Translated: CASSSGVPGGELFF.

This clone is judged medium-sized. The chain has TRBV28 and TRBJ2-7; perhaps TRBD2 as D (6 bases). V lost 6 bases to trimming and J lost 3 bases, with 9 bases between them. This CDR3 region has 12 residues. Germline V lookup: CDR1 MDHEN, CDR2 SYDVKM. CDR3 amino acids: CASRQGLYEQYF. CDR3 nucleotide sequence: TGTGCCAGCAGGCAGGGACTCTACGAGCAGTACTTC.

The table lists this clone with many counts. As DNA, the CDR3 is TGCAGTGCTAGAGAGTTCACAGCTTTCTATGGCTACACCTTC. Protein product: CSAREFTAFYGYTF. V usage is TRBV20-1 and J usage is TRBJ1-2; unclear D gene. The germline V gene encodes CDR1 DFQATT and CDR2 SNEGSKA (reference sequence). Trimming pared 0 bases from V and 4 bases from J, leaving 12 bases between. The CDR3 has 14 residues.

This chain uses TRBV11-2 with TRBJ2-3; 8 nucleotides agree with TRBD1. The CDR3 extends over 17 amino acids. Germline CDR1 and CDR2: SGHAT and FQNNGV. V lost 5 bases and J lost 6; bases outside the gene matches: 16. CDR3 loop: CASSPSSVTGGIDTQYF. CDR3 coding DNA: TGTGCCAGCAGCCCGAGCAGTGTTACAGGGGGTATTGATACGCAGTATTTT. The full variable domain, completed using reference TRBV11-2 and TRBJ2-3, is EAGVAQSPRYKIIEKRQSVAFWCNPISGHATLYWYQQILGQGPKLLIQFQNNGVVDDSQLPKDRFSAERLKGVDSTLKIQPAKLEDSAVYLCASSPSSVTGGIDTQYFGPGTRLTVL.

The table lists this clone with many counts. The gene calls are TRBV7-2 and TRBJ1-1; maybe TRBD1 (6 bases). The V gene's germline CDR1 is SGHTA and CDR2 FQGNSA. Trimming stripped 5 bases from V and 5 bases from J, with 18 bases between. CDR3 length: 15 amino acids. CDR3: CASSPRGGRFTEAFF. CDR3 coding DNA: TGTGCCAGCAGCCCGAGGGGGGGGCGGTTTACTGAAGCTTTCTTT.

This clone was recorded many times. The chain combines TRBV12-3 or TRBV12-4 with TRBJ1-3; D is perhaps TRBD1 (5 bases). Trimming shortened V by 6 bases and J by 0 bases, and 9 bases separated the two germline ends. The CDR3 contains 14 residues. The CDR3 nucleotides read TGTGCCAGCAGAACTACAGGCTCTGGAAACACCATATATTTT. Protein sequence: CASRTTGSGNTIYF.

The genes are TRBV29-1 and TRBJ1-5, with 8 bases that match TRBD1. Trimming at V came to 4 bases and at J to 6 bases, leaving 5 bases not matched to a gene. Germline CDR1 is SQVTM and CDR2 is ANQGSEA. The CDR3 length is 13 residues. The CDR3, as DNA: TGCAGCGTTGCCAGGGGGCTGGGTCAGCCCCAGCATTTT. Translation: CSVARGLGQPQHF.

This clone was counted many times. The chain recombines TRBV11-1 with TRBJ1-5; 7 nucleotides align to TRBD1. Germline CDR1 and CDR2: SGHAT and FQDESV (reference sequence). The CDR3 is 19 residues long. V lost 6 bases and J lost 0; bases outside the gene matches: 17. DNA of the CDR3: TGTGCCAGCAGTCACCCGACAGGGAAACAATCATATAGCAATCAGCCCCAGCATTTT. Its protein product is CASSHPTGKQSYSNQPQHF.

This clone was observed at least ten times. At the DNA level, this CDR3 is encoded by other sequences in the same sample as well. The chain joins TRBV4-1 to TRBJ2-1; D gene ambiguous. Germline-derived CDR1 and CDR2 are MGHRA and YSYEKL. This CDR3 is built from 14 residues. Between the trimmed V and J ends, which lost 0 bases and 8 bases, there was a span of 11 bases. CDR3 amino acids: CASSQDPGDDEQFF. CDR3 DNA sequence: TGCGCCAGCAGCCAAGATCCCGGCGACGATGAGCAGTTCTTC.

By sample fraction, this clone is medium-sized (0.01 to 0.1%). The genes are TRBV10-2 and TRBJ1-5; D gene unclear. CDR3 size: 15 residues. The V gene lost 3 bases and the J gene lost 2 bases, with 11 bases spanning the gap. Germline V gene lookup returns CDR1 WSHSY and CDR2 SAAADI. This CDR3 is CASSEGPQGNQPQHF. As DNA, the CDR3 is TGCGCCAGCAGTGAAGGACCGCAGGGCAATCAGCCCCAGCATTTT.

Remarks on this clone: This may be a read error, as it is one base from a much larger clone. The gene calls are TRBV7-9 and TRBJ2-6; D unresolved. Germline V CDR1 and CDR2: SEHNR, FQNEAQ (reference sequence). The CDR3 is 15 amino acids. The CDR3 is CASRNQISGSNVLTF. In nucleotides, the CDR3 is TGTGCCAGCAGGAATCAGATCTCTGGGTCCAACGTCCTGACTTTC.

This clone was observed a few times. The chain recombines TRBV4-1 with TRBJ1-1, with D possibly being TRBD1 (6 bases). Looked up from germline, CDR1 is MGHRA and CDR2 is YSYEKL. The V end lost 0 bases, the J end lost 5 bases, and 16 bases lay between the germline ends. This CDR3 comprises 16 residues. CDR3 loop: CASSQDLYRAGTEAFF. CDR3 DNA: TGCGCCAGCAGCCAAGATCTTTACAGGGCAGGAACTGAAGCTTTCTTT.

The sample holds a few counts of this clone. The chain links TRBV5-4 to TRBJ1-1; D remains ambiguous. CDR1 and CDR2 from the germline V gene are SGHNT and YYREEE (reference sequence). The CDR3 has 14 residues. V gave up 1 base and J gave up 2 bases, with 9 bases separating them. The CDR3 region is CASSLPYPNTEAFF. The CDR3 DNA reads as TGTGCCAGCAGCTTGCCATACCCCAACACTGAAGCTTTCTTT.